Listed here are 15 T cell receptor beta chains from one sample, sequenced in a study of T-cell memory formation after mild COVID-19. From the 5' RACE reads, TCRdb called clonotypes with MiXCR, one entry per CDR3 protein. The sample shows 45,000 to 55,000 distinct CDR3 sequences, over 8.5% of them seen only once. The sequenced sample was PBMCs or a T cell subset sorted from them (not recorded which). All receptors come from an adult woman who had mild COVID-19 (a few samples of this study predate the infection). Cell type and time point are not known.

The chain employs TRBV6-2 or TRBV6-3 and TRBJ2-1; 10 bases are shared with TRBD2. Trimming took 7 bases from V and 3 from J; bases not matched to a gene: 12. The germline V gene encodes CDR1 MNHEY and CDR2 SVGEGT. The CDR3 has 17 residues. Written as DNA, the CDR3 is TGTGCCAGCACGGTCAGGTCTAGCGGGAGTGGCTACAATGAGCAGTTCTTC. Its translation: CASTVRSSGSGYNEQFF.

The chain employs TRBV6-1 and TRBJ1-5, with 7 positions matching TRBD1. Germline V gene sequence: CDR1 MNHNS, CDR2 SASEGT. The CDR3 runs 17 residues. Unmatched junction bases numbered 16, after V lost 6 bases and J lost 5 bases. CDR3 residues: CASRPKGAALGDQPQHF. CDR3 DNA sequence: TGTGCCAGCAGGCCGAAGGGGGCGGCCCTCGGCGATCAGCCCCAGCATTTT.

This clonotype was counted many times. The chain is built from TRBV7-9 and TRBJ2-1; TRBD1 or TRBD2 may be the D gene (5 bases each). V was pared by 1 base and J by 5 bases, with 21 bases between. This CDR3 is built from 18 residues. CDR1 and CDR2 (germline): SEHNR, FQNEAQ (reference sequence). The CDR3 here is CASSLGIRGPPHHNEQFF. CDR3 coding DNA: TGTGCCAGCAGCTTAGGGATACGGGGACCCCCTCACCACAATGAGCAGTTCTTC.

The chain joins TRBV5-8 to TRBJ1-1; unclear D gene. This CDR3 comprises 16 residues. V gave up 2 bases and J gave up 1 base, with 15 bases separating them. Germline loops: CDR1 SGHTS, CDR2 YDEGEE. This chain's CDR3 is CASSFRSGRGNTEAFF. The CDR3 DNA reads as TGTGCCAGCAGCTTTAGATCAGGACGAGGGAACACTGAAGCTTTCTTT.

The table lists this clonotype with a few counts. The J gene is TRBJ1-6, the V gene TRBV11-2; D remains ambiguous. Trimming pared 5 bases from V and 9 bases from J, leaving 11 bases between. The CDR3 covers 13 residues. Germline V lookup: CDR1 SGHAT, CDR2 FQNNGV. CDR3 DNA sequence: TGTGCCAGCAGCCCAAGCGGGGTTTCACCCCTCCACTTT. This encodes CASSPSGVSPLHF.

This chain joins TRBV2 and TRBJ1-2; D might be TRBD1 (5 bases). Trimming removed 6 bases from V and 3 bases from J, with 17 bases in between. There are 15 residues in the CDR3. Germline V lookup: CDR1 SNHLY, CDR2 FYNNEI. The CDR3 DNA reads TGTGCCAGCAGGATGGAGGGGCTTCGAGACTATGGCTACACCTTC. It yields the protein CASRMEGLRDYGYTF.

The gene calls are TRBV6-2 or TRBV6-3 and TRBJ2-7, with no clear D. The CDR3 sequence is 13 residues long. Trimming removed 6 bases at V and 0 bases at J, with 9 bases between. Per germline, CDR1 MNHEY and CDR2 SVGEGT. The CDR3 here is CASRITYSYEQYF. The CDR3 DNA reads as TGTGCCAGCAGGATCACATACTCCTACGAGCAGTACTTC.

The table lists this clonotype with many counts. The chain couples TRBV7-2 to TRBJ2-5, with D uncertain. CDR3 length equals 12 residues. Trimming took 3 bases from V and 0 from J, leaving 2 bases between them. Germline CDR1 reads SGHTA; CDR2 reads FQGNSA. The CDR3 is CASSFYQETQYF. CDR3 sequence (DNA): TGTGCCAGCAGCTTTTACCAAGAGACCCAGTACTTC.

V usage is TRBV5-6 and J usage is TRBJ2-6; D is undetermined. Germline CDR1 and CDR2: SGHDT and YYEEEE. The CDR3 is made up of 12 amino acids. The ends were cut back, 1 base at V and 7 bases at J, with 3 bases in the middle. CDR3: CASSLLANVLTF. CDR3 coding DNA: TGTGCCAGCAGCTTGCTAGCCAACGTCCTGACTTTC.

This clonotype was recorded a few times. The DNA of the CDR3 is TGTGCCAGCAGCTTGGGGGACAGGGCTAATGAAAAACTGTTTTTT. Its protein is CASSLGDRANEKLFF. V is TRBV7-9 and J is TRBJ1-4; 9 bases match TRBD1. This CDR3 is 15 amino acids long. V was clipped by 3 bases and J by 3 bases; unmatched bases: 2. The germline V gene encodes CDR1 SEHNR and CDR2 FQNEAQ (reference sequence).

This clonotype was picked up a small number of times. V usage is TRBV5-1 and J usage is TRBJ1-2, with D perhaps TRBD1 (5 bases). The CDR3 sequence is 13 residues long. The germline V gene has CDR1 SGHRS and CDR2 YFSETQ. V lost 0 bases to trimming and J lost 5 bases, with 8 bases between them. The CDR3 nucleotides read TGCGCCAGCAGCTTGGACAGGCTTTATGGCTACACCTTC. It yields the protein CASSLDRLYGYTF.

This clonotype was counted many times. This chain connects TRBV7-2 to TRBJ2-5; 8 bases map to TRBD2. Germline loops: CDR1 SGHTA, CDR2 FQGNSA. V was pared by 1 base and J by 4 bases, with 8 bases of the junction left unmatched. This CDR3 has 16 amino acids. DNA for the CDR3: TGTGCCAGCAGCTTAGGGGGAGCGGGAGTTAGAGAGACCCAGTACTTC. This gives the protein CASSLGGAGVRETQYF.

This chain uses TRBV5-6 with TRBJ1-2, with D tentatively TRBD1 (5 bases). Trimming removed 8 bases at V and 2 bases at J, with 13 bases between. From germline, CDR1 is SGHDT and CDR2 YYEEEE. This CDR3 contains 13 residues. CDR3 sequence (DNA): TGTGCCAGTCTGACAGTGGAAAACTATGGCTACACCTTC. Translated: CASLTVENYGYTF.

In this sample, this clonotype turned up a few times. The chain has TRBV4-2 and TRBJ2-3; 8 bases are shared with TRBD2. The V segment lost 0 bases and the J segment 2 bases; nucleotides outside the gene matches: 4. CDR3 length equals 16 residues. Germline loops: CDR1 LGHNA, CDR2 YNFKEQ. This CDR3 reads CASSQEPAGATDTQYF. The CDR3 bases are TGTGCCAGCAGCCAAGAACCAGCGGGGGCCACAGATACGCAGTATTTT.

J is TRBJ1-1 and V is TRBV3-1; possible D gene TRBD1, 5 bases. Trimming left V 0 bases short and J 8 bases short, with 13 bases between. Germline assignment: CDR1 LGHDT and CDR2 YNNKEL (reference sequence). CDR3 size: 14 residues. The CDR3 is CASSQEGGGSEAFF. The DNA for the CDR3 is TGTGCCAGCAGCCAAGAAGGTGGGGGAAGCGAAGCTTTCTTT.